These 3 T cell receptor beta chains were all obtained from the same sample, sequenced in a study of chemoradiotherapy in HPV16-positive cancers (dated 2022 in TCRdb). The method was the immunoSEQ multiplex PCR assay. The table comes from immuneACCESS by way of TCRdb, which keeps in-frame sequences with V and J called. Part of the clones is missing from these tables; in studies checked, under half for an unresolved V gene and the rest for unknown reasons. In this sample the table shows 5,400 or so clones, approximately 71% of which occur a single time. About an eighth of the sample rests with the top ten. This sample comprised tumor tissue, obtained from a patient who underwent chemoradiotherapy. These receptors were obtained from a human donor with HPV-associated anogenital cancer.

The rearrangement joins TRBV11-1 to TRBJ2-1; 8 nucleotides align to TRBD2. CDR1 and CDR2 from the germline V gene are SGHAT and FQDESV (reference sequence). The CDR3 covers 15 residues. V lost 5 bases, J lost 5 bases, and 8 bases stayed unmatched. The CDR3 DNA reads as TGTGCCAGCAGCCCTAGGACTAGCAGAAACAATGAGCAGTTCTTC. Translating gives CASSPRTSRNNEQFF.

This rearrangement joins TRBV7-9 to TRBJ2-7; TRBD1 aligns across 9 bases. Trimming removed 5 bases from V and 5 bases from J; junction bases left unmatched: 10. The length of the CDR3 is 15 residues. Germline V gives CDR1 SEHNR, CDR2 FQNEAQ (reference sequence). The CDR3 here is CASSPRPGQGNEQYF. In DNA, the CDR3 is TGTGCCAGCAGCCCGCGCCCGGGACAGGGCAACGAGCAGTACTTC.

This chain uses TRBV5-4 with TRBJ1-2; D gene ambiguous. Germline values: CDR1 SGHNT, CDR2 YYREEE (reference sequence). The length of the CDR3 is 15 residues. Trimming pared 4 bases from V and 4 bases from J, leaving 17 bases between. The CDR3 loop is CASSPQPGGIYGYTF. The DNA for the CDR3 is TGTGCCAGCAGCCCCCAGCCGGGAGGGATCTATGGCTACACCTTC. The full variable domain, completed using reference TRBV5-4 and TRBJ1-2, is ETGVTQSPTHLIKTRGQQVTLRCSSQSGHNTVSWYQQALGQGPQFIFQYYREEENGRGNFPPRFSGLQFPNYSSELNVNALELDDSALYLCASSPQPGGIYGYTFGSGTRLTVV.